What follows are 5 T cell receptor beta chains derived from one specimen sequenced in a study of T cell repertoires in cytomegalovirus infection. TCRdb fed the reads into MiXCR, producing one record per CDR3 protein. The data show around 7,500 distinct CDR3 sequences, approximately 60% seen once. These receptors are not linked to any known antigen. The sequenced sample consisted of PBMCs, sequenced either directly or after in vitro stimulation (not recorded which). Receptors originate from a human donor in good health (CMV status not recorded). Some clones in this sample may be carry-over from other donors' samples.

This clonotype was seen ten or more times. This chain joins TRBV12-3 or TRBV12-4 and TRBJ2-3, with D perhaps given as TRBD1 or TRBD2 (6 bases each). V dropped 2 bases and J dropped 2 bases, with 20 bases sitting between them. This CDR3 comprises 18 residues. The CDR3 loop is CASSLFRNRGLYTDTQYF. CDR3 bases: TGTGCCAGCAGTTTATTCCGGAACCGGGGGCTCTACACAGATACGCAGTATTTT.

The genes are TRBV10-3 and TRBJ2-1; the D gene is possibly TRBD1 (6 bases). Germline V gives CDR1 ENHRY, CDR2 SYGVKD. V lost 9 bases, J lost 7 bases, and 16 bases lay in between. CDR3 length equals 13 residues. The CDR3 nucleotides are TGTGCCATATGTCAGGGGTGGGGAAATGAGCAGTTCTTC. The encoded protein is CAICQGWGNEQFF.

As regards this clonotype: Given the absence of the conserved phenylalanine or tryptophan at the CDR3 end, a read error is likely. The chain carries TRBV7-6 and TRBJ2-1; D remains ambiguous. This CDR3 has 16 residues. Germline assignment: CDR1 SGHVS and CDR2 FNYEAQ. The CDR3 region is CASSLIGVSSYSEQFL. The CDR3 nucleotides are TGTGCCAGCAGCTTAATCGGAGTCAGCTCCTACAGTGAGCAGTTCCTC.

As concerns this clonotype: The junction departs from germline at one end; a sequencing error may be responsible. The chain employs TRBV7-9 and TRBJ2-1; D is undetermined. The germline V gene encodes CDR1 SEHNR and CDR2 FQNEAQ (reference sequence). CDR3 size: 16 residues. The CDR3 here is CASSLRGESSYKEQVF. The CDR3 DNA is TGTGCCAGCAGCTTACGCGGCGAGAGCTCCTACAAGGAGCAGGTATTC.

The sample holds one count of this clonotype. Relative to the germline gene, one junction end is altered; a read error may explain this. The chain employs TRBV20-1 and TRBJ1-5, with 11 bases lining up with TRBD1. The length of the CDR3 is 16 residues. Looked up from germline, CDR1 is DFQATT and CDR2 is SNEGSKA (reference sequence). The CDR3, as DNA: TGCAGTGCTATGGACAGGGGGCTTTATAGCAATCAGCCCCCGCATTTT. It is translated as CSAMDRGLYSNQPPHF.